A selection of T cell receptor beta chains follows, all from one sample in a study of cytomegalovirus exposure and HLA in healthy donors. Sequenced by immunoSEQ multiplex PCR; TCRdb stores in-frame clones only, minus some. This sample yields under 130,000 clones, of which 79% are seen a single time; 3% to 3.5% belongs to the top ten. The sequencing sample was made of PBMCs. The origin of the receptors is a woman aged 40-49 years in good health and CMV-seronegative. Both conserved end residues are part of each CDR3. A D gene is named only where the DNA matches it firmly. Some rows have no size entry. The others give once, few or many, or a class for an expanded clone.

clone size	V gene	J gene	D gene	CDR3 DNA	CDR3 protein
NA	TRBV5-4	TRBJ1-1	TRBD1	TGTGCCAGCAGCACCGGACAGGGTAGCACTGAAGCTTTCTTT	CASSTGQGSTEAFF
NA	TRBV9	TRBJ2-5	TRBD2	TGTGCCAGCAGCCCGGGACTAGCGGCCCAAGAGACCCAGTACTTC	CASSPGLAAQETQYF
NA	TRBV6-1	TRBJ1-4	TRBD1	TGTGCCAGCAATAGGGACAGGGCAACTAATGAAAAACTGTTTTTT	CASNRDRATNEKLFF
NA	TRBV9	TRBJ2-7	TRBD1	TGTGCCAGCAGCGCCGGACAGGGGACCCTCTACGAGCAGTACTTC	CASSAGQGTLYEQYF
NA	TRBV5-1	TRBJ2-5	NA	TGCGCCAGCACCCCGACAGTTGGGCCCCAAGAGACCCAGTACTTC	CASTPTVGPQETQYF
NA	TRBV29-1	TRBJ1-1	TRBD1	TGCAGCACCGGACAGGATAACACTGAAGCTTTCTTT	CSTGQDNTEAFF
NA	TRBV5-4	TRBJ2-2	TRBD1	TGTGCCAGCAGTCCAGACAGGGCGAGCGACGGGGAGCTGTTTTTT	CASSPDRASDGELFF
NA	TRBV11-2	TRBJ1-6	NA	TGTGCCAGCTCGAGGGCCCAAATGAATTCACCCCTCCACTTT	CASSRAQMNSPLHF
NA	TRBV5-1	TRBJ2-3	TRBD2	TGCGCCAGCAGCTTGTTGGGACTAGCGGGAGGAGATACGCAGTATTTT	CASSLLGLAGGDTQYF
few	TRBV30	TRBJ2-2	TRBD1	TGTGCCTGGGTACAGGGGATGAACACCGGGGAGCTGTTTTTT	CAWVQGMNTGELFF
few	TRBV19	TRBJ2-2	NA	TGTGCCAGTAAAGAGGCGAACACCGGGGAGCTGTTTTTT	CASKEANTGELFF
NA	TRBV6-6	TRBJ1-2	NA	TGTGCCAGCAGCGGCGGCAGGGATAACTATGGCTACACCTTC	CASSGGRDNYGYTF
NA	TRBV14	TRBJ2-7	TRBD2	TGTGCCAGCAGCCAAATCGGGGCCAGCGGGAGTCGCGAGCAGTACTTC	CASSQIGASGSREQYF
NA	TRBV29-1	TRBJ2-5	NA	TGCAGCGTTGCTGGACTGGGGCAAGAGACCCAGTACTTC	CSVAGLGQETQYF
NA	TRBV7-9	TRBJ1-1	NA	TGTGCCAGCAGCTCCACCACAGGCTCTATGAACACTGAAGCTTTCTTT	CASSSTTGSMNTEAFF
NA	TRBV5-4	TRBJ2-7	NA	TGTGCCAGCAGCTTGGGGAGGGAATACGAGCAGTACTTC	CASSLGREYEQYF